The rows below give T cell receptor beta chains drawn from one sample of a study of blood T cell repertoires in COVID-19. Some clones are missing from TCRdb's copy, which holds only in-frame ones; the method was immunoSEQ multiplex PCR. The sample lists approximately 440,000 clones, 90% occurring once. Specimen: PBMCs or T cells enriched from blood (not recorded which). These receptors were obtained from a man between 18 and 29 years old who had recovered from COVID-19. Each CDR3 is given with its conserved first and last residue. Each record gives: V gene, J gene, clone size, D gene, CDR3 protein, CDR3 DNA. A D gene is named only where the DNA matches it firmly. Size tells how often a clone was seen (once, few, many) or the class of an expanded clone, and some rows leave it out.

V gene: TRBV5-6; J gene: TRBJ1-3; clone size: .; D gene: .; CDR3 protein: CASSLRRGRNTIYF; CDR3 DNA: TGTGCCAGCAGCTTGAGGCGGGGGCGAAACACCATATATTTT
V gene: TRBV5-1; J gene: TRBJ2-3; clone size: .; D gene: .; CDR3 protein: CASSLNGGLDTQYF; CDR3 DNA: TGCGCCAGCAGCTTAAACGGGGGATTAGATACGCAGTATTTT
V gene: TRBV9; J gene: TRBJ1-2; clone size: .; D gene: TRBD1; CDR3 protein: CASSQRQGAMRYTF; CDR3 DNA: TGTGCCAGCAGCCAAAGACAGGGTGCGATGCGCTACACCTTC
V gene: TRBV29-1; J gene: TRBJ1-1; clone size: .; D gene: .; CDR3 protein: CSASGRGTEAFF; CDR3 DNA: TGCAGCGCCTCAGGCAGGGGCACTGAAGCTTTCTTT
V gene: TRBV28; J gene: TRBJ1-1; clone size: .; D gene: .; CDR3 protein: CASCADKNTEAFF; CDR3 DNA: TGTGCCAGCTGCGCCGATAAGAACACTGAAGCTTTCTTT
V gene: TRBV5-1; J gene: TRBJ1-2; clone size: .; D gene: TRBD1; CDR3 protein: CASSFGQEYGYTF; CDR3 DNA: TGCGCCAGCAGCTTTGGACAGGAGTATGGCTACACCTTC
V gene: TRBV9; J gene: TRBJ2-5; clone size: .; D gene: .; CDR3 protein: CASSVGVDKETQYF; CDR3 DNA: TGTGCCAGCAGCGTGGGAGTCGATAAAGAGACCCAGTACTTC
V gene: TRBV24-1; J gene: TRBJ1-2; clone size: .; D gene: .; CDR3 protein: CATSDGLMVTGYTF; CDR3 DNA: TGTGCCACCAGTGACGGACTTATGGTAACTGGCTACACCTTC
V gene: TRBV28; J gene: TRBJ1-1; clone size: .; D gene: .; CDR3 protein: CASRPGGGNTEAFF; CDR3 DNA: TGTGCCAGCAGGCCCGGGGGGGGCAACACTGAAGCTTTCTTT
V gene: TRBV14; J gene: TRBJ2-7; clone size: .; D gene: TRBD2; CDR3 protein: CASSQRTSGNYEQYF; CDR3 DNA: TGTGCCAGCAGCCAACGGACTAGCGGCAACTACGAGCAGTACTTC
V gene: TRBV2; J gene: TRBJ1-5; clone size: .; D gene: TRBD1; CDR3 protein: CASSEALGQGNQPQHF; CDR3 DNA: TGTGCCAGCAGTGAAGCCCTGGGACAGGGTAATCAGCCCCAGCATTTT
V gene: TRBV19; J gene: TRBJ1-5; clone size: .; D gene: TRBD1; CDR3 protein: CASSIGWTGNQPQHF; CDR3 DNA: TGTGCCAGTAGTATAGGGTGGACAGGGAATCAGCCCCAGCATTTT
V gene: TRBV28; J gene: TRBJ2-5; clone size: .; D gene: TRBD2; CDR3 protein: CASRILAEETQYF; CDR3 DNA: TGTGCCAGCAGAATTCTAGCGGAAGAGACCCAGTACTTC
V gene: TRBV5-5; J gene: TRBJ2-7; clone size: .; D gene: TRBD1; CDR3 protein: CASSFLGQGAYEQYF; CDR3 DNA: TGTGCCAGCAGCTTTCTAGGGCAGGGGGCCTACGAGCAGTACTTC
V gene: TRBV24-1; J gene: TRBJ2-3; clone size: .; D gene: .; CDR3 protein: CATSDSAGYRDTQYF; CDR3 DNA: TGTGCCACCAGTGATTCCGCAGGGTATAGAGATACGCAGTATTTT
V gene: TRBV7-9; J gene: TRBJ1-6; clone size: .; D gene: TRBD1; CDR3 protein: CASSLLTGENSPLHF; CDR3 DNA: TGTGCCAGCAGCTTGCTCACAGGGGAGAATTCACCCCTCCACTTT
V gene: TRBV18; J gene: TRBJ1-5; clone size: .; D gene: .; CDR3 protein: CASSPQDSNQPQHF; CDR3 DNA: TGTGCCAGCTCACCTCAGGATAGCAATCAGCCCCAGCATTTT
V gene: TRBV27; J gene: TRBJ2-3; clone size: .; D gene: TRBD2; CDR3 protein: CASSRSGGAGDTQYF; CDR3 DNA: TGTGCCAGCAGTCGAAGCGGGGGGGCAGGAGATACGCAGTATTTT
V gene: TRBV5-1; J gene: TRBJ2-5; clone size: .; D gene: TRBD1; CDR3 protein: CASSPGQGRGETQYF; CDR3 DNA: TGCGCCAGCAGCCCGGGACAGGGTCGGGGAGAGACCCAGTACTTC
V gene: TRBV5-4; J gene: TRBJ2-1; clone size: .; D gene: TRBD2; CDR3 protein: CASSNIPGTSGGAGEQFF; CDR3 DNA: TGTGCCAGCAGCAACATTCCCGGGACTAGCGGGGGGGCGGGTGAGCAGTTCTTC
V gene: TRBV3-1/TRBV3-2; J gene: TRBJ2-1; clone size: once; D gene: .; CDR3 protein: CASSPTTSSSREQFF; CDR3 DNA: TGTGCCAGCAGCCCTACGACTAGTAGCTCGAGGGAGCAGTTCTTC
V gene: TRBV5-1; J gene: TRBJ1-6; clone size: .; D gene: .; CDR3 protein: CASSSEGYNSPLHF; CDR3 DNA: TGCGCCAGCAGCTCCGAGGGTTACAATTCACCCCTCCACTTT
V gene: TRBV12-3/TRBV12-4; J gene: TRBJ1-5; clone size: .; D gene: .; CDR3 protein: CASSYREGQPQHF; CDR3 DNA: TGTGCCAGCAGCTACAGGGAGGGGCAGCCCCAGCATTTT
V gene: TRBV6-5; J gene: TRBJ1-2; clone size: once; D gene: .; CDR3 protein: CASSYAPGYGYTF; CDR3 DNA: TGTGCCAGCAGTTACGCCCCAGGCTATGGCTACACCTTC
V gene: TRBV19; J gene: TRBJ2-2; clone size: .; D gene: .; CDR3 protein: CASKEPGNTGELFF; CDR3 DNA: TGTGCCAGTAAGGAACCGGGGAACACCGGGGAGCTGTTTTTT
V gene: TRBV3-1/TRBV3-2; J gene: TRBJ2-1; clone size: .; D gene: TRBD2; CDR3 protein: CASSPDTSGVYNEQFF; CDR3 DNA: TGTGCCAGCAGCCCGGATACTAGCGGAGTCTACAATGAGCAGTTCTTC
V gene: TRBV2; J gene: TRBJ2-5; clone size: .; D gene: TRBD2; CDR3 protein: CASRPLTSGGTQYF; CDR3 DNA: TGTGCCAGCAGGCCCTTGACTAGCGGGGGGACCCAGTACTTC
V gene: TRBV5-4; J gene: TRBJ2-5; clone size: .; D gene: TRBD2; CDR3 protein: CASSSGGRGSGSETQYF; CDR3 DNA: TGTGCCAGCAGCTCGGGAGGGAGGGGGAGCGGTTCGGAGACCCAGTACTTC
V gene: TRBV5-8; J gene: TRBJ2-3; clone size: .; D gene: TRBD2; CDR3 protein: CASSPNGGARTDTQYF; CDR3 DNA: TGTGCCAGCAGCCCCAACGGGGGGGCGAGGACAGATACGCAGTATTTT
V gene: TRBV5-1; J gene: TRBJ1-1; clone size: .; D gene: .; CDR3 protein: CASSVNMNTEAFF; CDR3 DNA: TGCGCCAGCAGCGTAAACATGAACACTGAAGCTTTCTTT
V gene: TRBV5-4; J gene: TRBJ2-3; clone size: .; D gene: .; CDR3 protein: CASSGGTVTDTQYF; CDR3 DNA: TGTGCCAGCAGCGGGGGGACAGTCACAGATACGCAGTATTTT
V gene: TRBV12-3/TRBV12-4; J gene: TRBJ1-1; clone size: .; D gene: TRBD1; CDR3 protein: CASNTQGARAFF; CDR3 DNA: TGTGCCAGCAATACACAGGGGGCGCGAGCTTTCTTT
V gene: TRBV5-1; J gene: TRBJ1-1; clone size: .; D gene: .; CDR3 protein: CASSSTQNTEAFF; CDR3 DNA: TGCGCCAGCAGCAGCACCCAGAACACTGAAGCTTTCTTT
V gene: TRBV6-5; J gene: TRBJ2-2; clone size: .; D gene: .; CDR3 protein: CASGGANGVTGELFF; CDR3 DNA: TGTGCCAGCGGCGGGGCTAACGGGGTGACCGGGGAGCTGTTTTTT
V gene: TRBV6-1; J gene: TRBJ1-3; clone size: .; D gene: TRBD1; CDR3 protein: CASSEWRDRVTGNTIYF; CDR3 DNA: TGTGCCAGCAGTGAATGGCGTGACAGGGTAACTGGAAACACCATATATTTT
V gene: TRBV6-4; J gene: TRBJ1-2; clone size: .; D gene: .; CDR3 protein: CASSEATGYGYTF; CDR3 DNA: TGTGCCAGCAGTGAGGCGACAGGATATGGCTACACCTTC
V gene: TRBV12-3/TRBV12-4; J gene: TRBJ1-2; clone size: .; D gene: TRBD1; CDR3 protein: CASSLRQGSGYTF; CDR3 DNA: TGTGCCAGCAGTTTACGACAGGGAAGTGGCTACACCTTC
V gene: TRBV7-9; J gene: TRBJ2-7; clone size: .; D gene: TRBD1; CDR3 protein: CASSFSGTVSYEQYF; CDR3 DNA: TGTGCCAGCAGTTTTTCCGGGACAGTCTCCTACGAGCAGTACTTC
V gene: TRBV7-3; J gene: TRBJ2-7; clone size: .; D gene: .; CDR3 protein: CASSTKRGHGFYEQYF; CDR3 DNA: TGTGCCAGCAGCACGAAAAGGGGACACGGATTTTACGAGCAGTACTTC
V gene: TRBV18; J gene: TRBJ2-1; clone size: .; D gene: TRBD2; CDR3 protein: CASSPGLAGGSNEQFF; CDR3 DNA: TGTGCCAGCTCACCGGGACTAGCGGGAGGGAGCAATGAGCAGTTCTTC
V gene: TRBV6-4; J gene: TRBJ1-1; clone size: .; D gene: .; CDR3 protein: CASSDRVGGRSAFF; CDR3 DNA: TGTGCCAGCAGTGACAGGGTAGGGGGAAGGTCAGCTTTCTTT
V gene: TRBV5-6; J gene: TRBJ2-7; clone size: .; D gene: .; CDR3 protein: CASSQGTKTYEQYF; CDR3 DNA: TGTGCCAGCAGCCAAGGGACAAAAACCTACGAGCAGTACTTC
V gene: TRBV7-9; J gene: TRBJ1-5; clone size: .; D gene: .; CDR3 protein: CASSPGRERNQPQHF; CDR3 DNA: TGTGCCAGCAGCCCAGGGCGGGAGAGAAATCAGCCCCAGCATTTT
V gene: TRBV19; J gene: TRBJ1-6; clone size: .; D gene: .; CDR3 protein: CASSETGSYNSPLHF; CDR3 DNA: TGTGCCAGTAGCGAGACAGGCTCCTATAATTCACCCCTCCACTTT
V gene: TRBV24-1; J gene: TRBJ2-7; clone size: .; D gene: .; CDR3 protein: CATSDFPDGPGEQYF; CDR3 DNA: TGTGCCACCAGTGATTTTCCGGACGGACCAGGGGAGCAGTACTTC